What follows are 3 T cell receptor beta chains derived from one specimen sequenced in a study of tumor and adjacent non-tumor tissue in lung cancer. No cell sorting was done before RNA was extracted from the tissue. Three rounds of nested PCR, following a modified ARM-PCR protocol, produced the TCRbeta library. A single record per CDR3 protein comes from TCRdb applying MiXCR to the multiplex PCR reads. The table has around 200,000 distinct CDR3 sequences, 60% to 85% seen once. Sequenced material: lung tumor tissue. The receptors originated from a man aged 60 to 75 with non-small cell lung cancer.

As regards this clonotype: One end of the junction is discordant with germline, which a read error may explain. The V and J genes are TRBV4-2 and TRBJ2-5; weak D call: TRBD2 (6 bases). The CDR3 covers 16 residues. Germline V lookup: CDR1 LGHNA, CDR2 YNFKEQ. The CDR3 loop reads CVSSQGGVRAQETQYF. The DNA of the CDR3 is TGTGTCAGCAGCCAAGGAGGGGTGCGGGCTCAAGAGACCCAGTACTTC.

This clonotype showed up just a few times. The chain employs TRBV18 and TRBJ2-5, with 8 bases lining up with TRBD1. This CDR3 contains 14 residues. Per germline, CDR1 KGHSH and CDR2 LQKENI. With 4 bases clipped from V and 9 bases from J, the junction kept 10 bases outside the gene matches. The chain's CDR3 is CASSLDRGLLPQYF. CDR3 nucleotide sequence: TGTGCCAGCTCACTTGACAGGGGCTTGCTCCCCCAGTACTTC.

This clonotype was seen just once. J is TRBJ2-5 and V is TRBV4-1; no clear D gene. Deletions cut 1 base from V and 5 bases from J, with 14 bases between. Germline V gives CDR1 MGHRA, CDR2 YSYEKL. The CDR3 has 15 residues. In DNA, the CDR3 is TGCGCCAGCAGCCAAGGCCCAGTGGGATTGGAGACCCAGTACTTC. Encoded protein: CASSQGPVGLETQYF.